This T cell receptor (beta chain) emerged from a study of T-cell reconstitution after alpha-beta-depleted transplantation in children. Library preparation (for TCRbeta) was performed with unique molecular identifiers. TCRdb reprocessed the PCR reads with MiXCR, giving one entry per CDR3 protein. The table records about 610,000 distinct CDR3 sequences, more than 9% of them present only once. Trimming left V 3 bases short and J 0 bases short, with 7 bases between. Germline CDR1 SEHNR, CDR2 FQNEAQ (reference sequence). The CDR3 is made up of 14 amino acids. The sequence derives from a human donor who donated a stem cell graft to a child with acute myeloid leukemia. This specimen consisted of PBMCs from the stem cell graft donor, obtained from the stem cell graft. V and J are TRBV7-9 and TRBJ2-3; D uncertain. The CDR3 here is CASSFTSSTDTQYF. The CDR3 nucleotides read TGTGCCAGCAGCTTCACCAGTAGCACAGATACGCAGTATTTT. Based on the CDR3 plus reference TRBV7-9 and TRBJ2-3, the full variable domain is DTGVSQNPRHKITKRGQNVTFRCDPISEHNRLYWYRQTLGQGPEFLTYFQNEAQLEKSRLLSDRFSAERPKGSFSTLEIQRTEQGDSAMYLCASSFTSSTDTQYFGPGTRLTVL.